The 31 T cell receptor beta chains below all came from one sample that was sequenced in a study of control samples from healthy donors and cancer patients. Only in-frame clones appear in the TCRdb table, and some are missing; sequencing was by immunoSEQ multiplex PCR. There are approximately 70,000 clones in the sample; 75% to 85% occur only once, and 15% to 17% lies in the top ten. Material: blood. Receptors were obtained from a man aged 60 to 75 in good health.

J is TRBJ2-2 and V is TRBV24-1; 8 nucleotides align to TRBD1. The germline CDR1 and CDR2 sequences are KGHDR and SFDVKD. Losses at the gene ends were 2 bases for V and 1 base for J; bases not matched to a gene: 2. The CDR3 covers 16 residues. This CDR3 reads CATSDSGTGNTGELFF. The DNA of the CDR3 is TGTGCCACCAGTGATTCCGGGACAGGGAACACCGGGGAGCTGTTTTTT.

This chain connects TRBV19 to TRBJ2-3; 8 bases line up with TRBD2. Trimming took 6 bases from V and 4 from J; bases not matched to a gene: 9. Germline CDR1 and CDR2: LNHDA and SQIVND (reference sequence). The CDR3 contains 15 residues. CDR3 coding DNA: TGTGCCAGTAGGAACGGGAGGGCCGGAGCAGATACGCAGTATTTT. Protein sequence: CASRNGRAGADTQYF.

The rearrangement joins TRBV5-6 to TRBJ2-7, with D perhaps matching TRBD1 (5 bases). In germline, CDR1 is SGHDT, CDR2 YYEEEE. This CDR3 contains 13 residues. V lost 6 bases, J lost 0 bases, and 10 bases lay in between. The CDR3 loop is CASMKGDSYEQYF. For the CDR3, the DNA is TGTGCCAGCATGAAAGGGGACTCCTACGAGCAGTACTTC.

This chain uses TRBV2 with TRBJ2-1; TRBD2 is a possible D gene (5 bases). Looked up from germline, CDR1 is SNHLY and CDR2 is FYNNEI. Between the trimmed V and J ends, which lost 7 bases and 5 bases, there was a span of 15 bases. This CDR3 is 14 amino acids long. CDR3 region: CASNPGIVNNEQFF. The CDR3, as DNA: TGTGCCAGCAATCCCGGGATTGTCAACAATGAGCAGTTCTTC.

The V and J genes are TRBV9 and TRBJ2-1, with TRBD2 matching 9 bases. CDR1 is SGDLS, CDR2 YYNGEE, per germline. This CDR3 is built from 17 residues. V shed 0 bases, J shed 3 bases, and the junction held 7 bases outside the gene matches. CDR3 in amino acids: CASSVEAGGRLYNEQFF. In DNA form, the CDR3 reads TGTGCCAGCAGCGTAGAAGCGGGAGGTAGGCTCTACAATGAGCAGTTCTTC.

This chain links TRBV3-1 (or the pseudogene TRBV3-2) with TRBJ2-3; D ambiguous. Germline CDR1 is LGHDT and CDR2 is YNNKEL (reference sequence). Trimming stripped 1 base from V and 6 bases from J, with 8 bases between. The CDR3 runs to 13 residues. In DNA, the CDR3 is TGTGCCAGCAGCCAAGGAAGCGTCGATACGCAGTATTTT. It codes for CASSQGSVDTQYF.

The rearrangement joins TRBV24-1 to TRBJ2-2; D assignment may be TRBD1 or TRBD2 (5 bases each). Trimming took off 1 base at V and 5 bases at J, with 10 bases between the two ends. This CDR3 is 15 amino acids long. From germline, CDR1 is KGHDR and CDR2 SFDVKD. The CDR3 protein is CATSDFPGPTGELFF. For the CDR3, the DNA is TGTGCCACCAGTGATTTTCCGGGGCCTACCGGGGAGCTGTTTTTT.

The DNA of the CDR3 is TGTGCCACCAGCAGAGATTTTACAGCCACAGATACGCAGTATTTT. Translating it yields CATSRDFTATDTQYF. V is TRBV15 and J is TRBJ2-3, with unresolved D. The CDR3 is 15 residues long. Per germline, CDR1 LNHNV and CDR2 YYDKDF (reference sequence). Trimming cost V 0 bases and J 2 bases, with 9 bases left between them.

V usage is TRBV10-2 and J usage is TRBJ1-5; D might be TRBD1 (5 bases). The CDR3 sequence is 13 residues long. Germline CDR1 is WSHSY and CDR2 is SAAADI. V dropped 8 bases and J dropped 3 bases, with 11 bases sitting between them. The chain's CDR3 is CASRDEFNQPQHF. CDR3 nucleotides: TGCGCCAGCCGGGACGAGTTCAATCAGCCCCAGCATTTT.

CDR3 protein: CASSNGNEQFF. DNA for the CDR3: TGTGCCAGTAGTAATGGAAATGAGCAGTTCTTC. The gene calls are TRBV19 and TRBJ2-1; D not certain. Trimming left V 4 bases short and J 7 bases short, with 5 bases between. CDR1 is LNHDA and CDR2 is SQIVND in the germline V gene (reference sequence). The CDR3 has 11 amino acids.

This clone was detected only once. The chain joins TRBV28 to TRBJ2-1; tentatively, D is TRBD2 (6 bases). Germline loops: CDR1 MDHEN, CDR2 SYDVKM. Trimming shortened V by 7 bases and J by 5 bases, and 18 bases separated the two germline ends. The CDR3 runs 15 residues. CDR3: CASNGGDTVDNEQFF. In DNA, the CDR3 is TGTGCCAGCAACGGAGGGGATACAGTTGACAATGAGCAGTTCTTC.

The chain links TRBV2 to TRBJ2-1; 7 bases align to TRBD1. The CDR3 has 15 residues. CDR1 is SNHLY, CDR2 FYNNEI, per germline. The trim removed 6 bases at V and 4 bases at J, leaving 9 bases unmatched. The CDR3 reads CASRLRGIGYNEQFF. As DNA, the CDR3 is TGTGCCAGCAGGCTCAGGGGGATTGGTTACAATGAGCAGTTCTTC.

The CDR3 DNA is TGTGCCAGCAGTTTTATCCAGGTGCAGGGCTACACCTTC. This encodes CASSFIQVQGYTF. V usage is TRBV28 and J usage is TRBJ1-2, with D uncertain. Trimming stripped 3 bases from V and 8 bases from J, with 13 bases between. CDR1 is MDHEN, CDR2 SYDVKM, per germline. CDR3 size: 13 residues.

V usage is TRBV11-2 and J usage is TRBJ1-4; D call uncertain. Germline V lookup: CDR1 SGHAT, CDR2 FQNNGV. The CDR3 extends over 12 amino acids. Deletions cut 5 bases from V and 8 bases from J, with 9 bases between. Here the CDR3 DNA reads TGTGCCAGCAGCCGAGACCGGGAAAAACTGTTTTTT. Translated, it gives CASSRDREKLFF.

V gene TRBV6-1 combines with J gene TRBJ2-6; no definite D call. Germline V CDR1 and CDR2: MNHNS, SASEGT. With 2 bases removed from V and 1 base from J, the gap between germline ends came to 9 bases. There are 16 residues in the CDR3. This CDR3 is CASSESGSSGANVLTF. The CDR3 DNA sequence: TGTGCCAGCAGTGAATCAGGCTCTTCTGGGGCCAACGTCCTGACTTTC.

The CDR3 DNA sequence: TGTGCCAGCAGTTATCTTACCGGGACTAGCGAGTTCTTC. Protein sequence: CASSYLTGTSEFF. The J gene is TRBJ2-1, the V gene TRBV12-3 or TRBV12-4; TRBD2 matches at 10 bases. The CDR3 is 13 amino acids. V lost 4 bases to trimming and J lost 14 bases; unmatched junction nucleotides: 8.

The chain employs TRBV11-2 and TRBJ2-3; D is undetermined. The CDR3 spans 14 residues. V shed 3 bases and J shed 0 bases, with 7 bases lying between them. CDR1 is SGHAT and CDR2 is FQNNGV in the germline V gene. CDR3 DNA sequence: TGTGCCAGCAGCTTGAATCCCAGCACAGATACGCAGTATTTT. This codes for CASSLNPSTDTQYF.

This chain connects TRBV5-5 to TRBJ2-3; a weak D match, TRBD2 (6 bases). The CDR3 is 13 amino acids. Germline CDR1 and CDR2: SGHKS and YYEKEE (reference sequence). V gave up 2 bases and J gave up 5 bases, with 9 bases separating them. The CDR3 loop reads CASSFTGEDTQYF. The CDR3 DNA sequence: TGTGCCAGCAGCTTTACGGGAGAAGATACGCAGTATTTT. The full variable domain, completed using reference TRBV5-5 and TRBJ2-3, is DAGVTQSPTHLIKTRGQQVTLRCSPISGHKSVSWYQQVLGQGPQFIFQYYEKEERGRGNFPDRFSARQFPNYSSELNVNALLLGDSALYLCASSFTGEDTQYFGPGTRLTVL.

This chain joins TRBV7-9 and TRBJ2-7; TRBD1 agrees at 11 bases. V lost 4 bases and J lost 1; bases outside the gene matches: 3. The CDR3 spans 15 residues. Germline CDR1 reads SEHNR; CDR2 reads FQNEAQ (reference sequence). The CDR3 loop reads CASSYGTGGSYEQYF. CDR3 sequence (DNA): TGTGCCAGCAGCTACGGGACAGGGGGATCCTACGAGCAGTACTTC. Looking up the rest from reference TRBV7-9 and TRBJ2-7 gives the full variable domain: DTGVSQNPRHKITKRGQNVTFRCDPISEHNRLYWYRQTLGQGPEFLTYFQNEAQLEKSRLLSDRFSAERPKGSFSTLEIQRTEQGDSAMYLCASSYGTGGSYEQYFGPGTRLTVT.

The CDR3 loop reads CASSIRNQPNEKLFF. CDR3 in DNA: TGTGCCAGTAGTATACGGAATCAGCCGAATGAAAAACTGTTTTTT. The chain couples TRBV19 to TRBJ1-4, with unresolved D. The CDR3 has 15 amino acids. V lost 2 bases and J 5 bases, leaving 12 bases between the germline ends. Germline V gene data show CDR1 as LNHDA and CDR2 as SQIVND (reference sequence).

In the case of this clone: Different DNA sequences within this sample yield the same CDR3. The rearrangement links TRBV18 to TRBJ2-7; D is tentatively TRBD1 or TRBD2 (6 bases each). CDR3 length: 13 residues. The germline V and J ends were trimmed by 4 bases and 6 bases, with 13 bases remaining between them. Per the germline V gene, CDR1 is KGHSH and CDR2 is LQKENI. CDR3 in amino acids: CASSRDGGSEQYF. Here the CDR3 DNA reads TGTGCCAGCTCACGTGACGGGGGCAGCGAGCAGTACTTC. Looking up the rest from reference TRBV18 and TRBJ2-7 gives the full variable domain: NAGVMQNPRHLVRRRGQEARLRCSPMKGHSHVYWYRQLPEEGLKFMVYLQKENIIDESGMPKERFSAEFPKEGPSILRIQQVVRGDSAAYFCASSRDGGSEQYFGPGTRLTVT.

As for this clone: Germline and junction disagree at one end, which may indicate a read error. V usage is TRBV7-9 and J usage is TRBJ1-2; 12 bases are a match to TRBD1. Germline loops: CDR1 SEHNR, CDR2 FQNEAQ (reference sequence). The CDR3 is made up of 13 amino acids. CDR3 sequence reads: CASSNGDRGQVAF. The DNA of the CDR3 is TGTGCCAGCAGCAACGGGGACAGGGGGCAAGTTGCCTTC.

V is TRBV7-2 and J is TRBJ2-5, with D possibly called TRBD1 or TRBD2 (6 bases each). Germline CDR1 SGHTA, CDR2 FQGNSA. This CDR3 is 16 amino acids long. V lost 5 bases, J lost 4 bases, and 20 bases lay in between. The chain's CDR3 is CASSPQGTGRSETQYF. The CDR3 coding sequence is TGTGCCAGCAGCCCCCAAGGTACAGGGAGGTCAGAGACCCAGTACTTC.

The CDR3 loop is CASSYGDNQPQHF. The CDR3 region has the DNA TGTGCCAGCAGCTATGGTGACAATCAGCCCCAGCATTTT. The V call is TRBV3-1 (or the pseudogene TRBV3-2), the J call TRBJ1-5; D is ambiguous. This CDR3 is 13 amino acids long. With 5 bases removed from V and 3 bases from J, the gap between germline ends came to 8 bases. CDR1 is LGHDT, CDR2 YNNKEL, per germline (reference sequence).

The chain combines TRBV7-9 with TRBJ2-3; a weak D match, TRBD2 (5 bases). The CDR3 loop spans 15 amino acids. Germline V gene lookup returns CDR1 SEHNR and CDR2 FQNEAQ (reference sequence). V gave up 1 base and J gave up 9 bases, with 17 bases separating them. CDR3 sequence: CASSLGVGGTRTQYF. The CDR3 DNA is TGTGCCAGCAGCTTAGGGGTCGGAGGTACTCGAACGCAGTATTTT.

A word on this clone: The identical CDR3 is also encoded by other nucleotide sequences in the sample. CDR3 coding DNA: TGTGCCAGTAGCCGGACTAGCCTATACAATGAGCAGTTCTTC. Its protein product is CASSRTSLYNEQFF. The rearrangement links TRBV19 to TRBJ2-1; 8 bases fit TRBD2. Per the germline V gene, CDR1 is LNHDA and CDR2 is SQIVND (reference sequence). The CDR3 is 14 residues long. V was clipped by 6 bases and J by 4 bases; unmatched bases: 5. The variable domain in full, completed from reference TRBV19 and TRBJ2-1, reads DGGITQSPKYLFRKEGQNVTLSCEQNLNHDAMYWYRQDPGQGLRLIYYSQIVNDFQKGDIAEGYSVSREKKESFPLTVTSAQKNPTAFYLCASSRTSLYNEQFFGPGTRLTVL.

The chain links TRBV5-8 to TRBJ1-6; the D gene is possibly TRBD1 (5 bases). The CDR3 loop spans 15 amino acids. CDR1 is SGHTS and CDR2 is YDEGEE in the germline V gene. V was cut by 4 bases and J by 7 bases, with 15 bases left in between. The CDR3 spells CASSTGQTGNSPLHF. DNA of the CDR3: TGTGCCAGCAGCACGGGGCAAACGGGGAATTCACCCCTCCACTTT.

The V call is TRBV25-1, the J call TRBJ1-2; no reliable D call. The CDR3 has 14 amino acids. Trimming took off 3 bases at V and 4 bases at J, with 12 bases between the two ends. The germline gives CDR1 MGHDK, CDR2 SYGVNS. The CDR3 sequence is CASSDVGSGYGYTF. For the CDR3, the DNA is TGTGCCAGCAGTGATGTCGGTTCCGGCTATGGCTACACCTTC.

The chain carries TRBV19 and TRBJ1-2; weak D call: TRBD1 (6 bases). Germline CDR1 LNHDA, CDR2 SQIVND (reference sequence). The CDR3 totals 15 residues. V was trimmed by 6 bases and J by 7 bases, leaving 21 bases between them. CDR3 residues: CASSDRLLMMGGYTF. In DNA, the CDR3 is TGTGCCAGTAGCGACAGGCTCCTCATGATGGGTGGCTACACCTTC.

The chain uses TRBV2 and TRBJ2-2; D ambiguous. The CDR3 sequence is 13 residues long. V was trimmed by 5 bases and J by 6 bases, leaving 10 bases between them. Germline V lookup: CDR1 SNHLY, CDR2 FYNNEI. The CDR3, as DNA: TGTGCCAGCAGTCTACTTGGCCCCGGGGAGCTGTTTTTT. This gives the protein CASSLLGPGELFF.

The chain has TRBV19 and TRBJ1-5; 11 bases fit TRBD1. Germline V gene data show CDR1 as LNHDA and CDR2 as SQIVND (reference sequence). With 3 bases clipped from V and 2 bases from J, the junction kept 12 bases outside the gene matches. The CDR3 length is 19 residues. This CDR3 is CASSIGQGAPMQGNQPQHF. The CDR3 DNA is TGTGCCAGTAGTATTGGACAGGGGGCGCCCATGCAAGGCAATCAGCCCCAGCATTTT.